Below are 31 T cell receptor beta chains sequenced from a single sample in a study of blood T cells in healthy people across ages. Next came a second PCR, run for about 7 to 11 cycles, which used a sample-barcoded 5' primer along with a J-beta primer mix. TCRdb independently ran MiXCR on the 5' RACE reads; one entry per CDR3 protein. The sample has approximately 1,100,000 distinct CDR3 sequences; 40% to 50% are singletons. Sample: blood. The source is a woman aged 55-70 years in good health.

This clonotype occurred a few times. The V call is TRBV6-6, the J call TRBJ1-2, with unresolved D. The CDR3 consists of 13 residues. Germline CDR1 MNHNY, CDR2 SVGAGI (reference sequence). V was trimmed by 5 bases and J by 8 bases, leaving 15 bases between them. The CDR3 nucleotides read TGTGCCAGCAGTCCCAGCGTTCGGTGGGGCTACACCTTC. Encoded protein: CASSPSVRWGYTF.

The chain has TRBV27 and TRBJ2-7; D is possibly TRBD2 (7 bases). The end of the DNA aligns better with TRBJ2-4, so the J call may be wrong. The germline gives CDR1 MNHEY, CDR2 SMNVEV (reference sequence). CDR3 size: 15 residues. In DNA form, the CDR3 reads TGTGCCAGCAGTTTGGGAGGGGGGCCCATAAACATTCAGTACTTC. The encoded protein is CASSLGGGPINIQYF.

This clonotype was seen at least ten times. The chain joins TRBV4-2 to TRBJ1-4, with 9 bases lining up with TRBD1. CDR1 and CDR2 (germline): LGHNA, YNFKEQ. This CDR3 is 16 amino acids long. J gave up 8 bases and V 5 bases, and 12 bases lay outside the gene matches. CDR3 residues: CASSSHPTGGLEKLFF. The CDR3 bases are TGTGCCAGCAGCTCCCACCCGACAGGGGGTTTGGAAAAACTGTTTTTT.

This clonotype was seen more than once but under ten times. The rearrangement links TRBV9 to TRBJ2-1; maybe TRBD1 (6 bases). The length of the CDR3 is 15 residues. V lost 4 bases and J 5 bases, leaving 16 bases between the germline ends. The V gene's germline CDR1 is SGDLS and CDR2 YYNGEE. The chain's CDR3 is CASSPLQGYHNEQFF. CDR3 DNA sequence: TGTGCCAGCAGCCCCCTGCAGGGGTACCACAATGAGCAGTTCTTC.

Regarding this clonotype: A read error may be the cause here, since a much bigger clone is one base away. The chain couples TRBV7-3 to TRBJ2-1; D not resolved. Per germline, CDR1 SGHTA and CDR2 FQGTGA. The CDR3 runs to 13 residues. The CDR3 loop is CASSITSNNEQFF. The CDR3 DNA reads TGTGCCAGCAGCATAACAAGCAACAATGAGCAGTTCTTC.

The chain couples TRBV29-1 to TRBJ2-7, with a tentative D call TRBD2 (5 bases). Germline V CDR1 and CDR2: SQVTM, ANQGSEA. The CDR3 length is 12 residues. V dropped 3 bases and J dropped 5 bases, with 11 bases sitting between them. The CDR3 sequence is CSVEESADEQYF. The DNA for the CDR3 is TGCAGCGTTGAGGAGTCAGCGGACGAGCAGTACTTC.

The V gene is TRBV27, the J gene TRBJ1-6; unclear D gene. Per germline, CDR1 MNHEY and CDR2 SMNVEV (reference sequence). CDR3 length equals 13 residues. Trimming removed 5 bases at V and 7 bases at J, with 9 bases between. The CDR3 DNA reads as TGTGCCAGCAGTCTATACGGGAATTCACCCCTCCACTTT. It codes for CASSLYGNSPLHF.

This clonotype was seen a handful of times. The gene calls are TRBV3-1 and TRBJ2-7; 7 positions agree with TRBD2. CDR1 LGHDT and CDR2 YNNKEL come from the germline V gene (reference sequence). Trimming at V came to 1 base and at J to 6 bases, leaving 6 bases not matched to a gene. The CDR3 has 14 amino acids. The CDR3 DNA reads as TGTGCCAGCAGCCAAGGTGGGAGGGCCCGCGAGCAGTACTTC. This translates into CASSQGGRAREQYF.

The sample holds a few counts of this clonotype. The chain combines TRBV10-3 with TRBJ2-4, with 15 bases matching TRBD2. The germline CDR1 and CDR2 sequences are ENHRY and SYGVKD. V lost 2 bases, J lost 0 bases, and 5 bases stayed unmatched. The length of the CDR3 is 19 residues. In DNA, the CDR3 is TGTGCCATCAGTGAGCCGGGACTAGCGGGAGGACTAGCCAAAAACATTCAGTACTTC. Residues: CAISEPGLAGGLAKNIQYF.

The chain is built from TRBV2 and TRBJ1-5; TRBD1 agrees at 7 bases. Germline V gene lookup returns CDR1 SNHLY and CDR2 FYNNEI. This CDR3 spans 14 amino acids. Trimming removed 5 bases from V and 4 bases from J; junction bases left unmatched: 5. CDR3 protein: CASSILTGNQPQHF. CDR3 coding DNA: TGTGCCAGCAGTATACTGACAGGGAATCAGCCCCAGCATTTT.

The chain is built from TRBV12-5 and TRBJ2-1; 10 nucleotides agree with TRBD2. Germline loops: CDR1 LGHNT, CDR2 FRNRAP. V shed 3 bases, J shed 9 bases, and the junction held 14 bases outside the gene matches. The CDR3 sequence is 17 residues long. For the CDR3, the DNA is TGTGCTAGTGGTTTTACCCTAGCGGGAGCCCCCCCCCGTGAGCAGTTCTTC. Its protein product is CASGFTLAGAPPREQFF.

The chain combines TRBV20-1 with TRBJ2-7; D perhaps matches TRBD1 (6 bases). The germline gives CDR1 DFQATT, CDR2 SNEGSKA (reference sequence). V shed 2 bases and J shed 1 base, with 15 bases lying between them. The CDR3 totals 15 residues. CDR3 loop: CSARTGRGRSYEQYF. CDR3 coding DNA: TGCAGTGCTAGAACAGGGCGCGGGCGGTCCTACGAGCAGTACTTC.

V gene TRBV15 combines with J gene TRBJ1-4; the D is unclear. Germline values: CDR1 LNHNV, CDR2 YYDKDF (reference sequence). This CDR3 has 15 amino acids. Between the trimmed V and J ends, which lost 2 bases and 3 bases, there was a span of 10 bases. The CDR3 DNA sequence: TGTGCCACCAGCAGAACTTCGGTTGCTAATGAAAAACTGTTTTTT. It translates to CATSRTSVANEKLFF.

On this clonotype: Relative to the germline gene, one junction end is altered; a read error may explain this. The rearrangement uses TRBV20-1 and TRBJ2-7; 10 bases line up with TRBD2. Germline V gives CDR1 DFQATT, CDR2 SNEGSKA (reference sequence). The CDR3 is made up of 14 amino acids. The CDR3 region has the DNA TGCAGTGCTCGCGGGACTAGCGTTTCCTGCGAGCAGTACTTC. This gives the protein CSARGTSVSCEQYF.

The sample holds a few counts of this clonotype. The chain links TRBV18 to TRBJ2-7; 8 nucleotides line up with TRBD1. This CDR3 comprises 16 residues. The ends lost 3 bases at V and 3 bases at J; junction bases unmatched: 10. Germline V lookup: CDR1 KGHSH, CDR2 LQKENI. The CDR3 DNA reads TGTGCCAGCTCACCCGGACAGGGTCTTACTCGCTACGAGCAGTACTTC. Residues: CASSPGQGLTRYEQYF.

The rearrangement joins TRBV3-1 to TRBJ1-2; D is unclear. This CDR3 has 14 amino acids. Trimming took off 5 bases at V and 7 bases at J, with 17 bases between the two ends. Per germline, CDR1 LGHDT and CDR2 YNNKEL (reference sequence). This CDR3 is CASSSGWAEGGYTF. The CDR3 nucleotides are TGTGCCAGCAGCTCAGGCTGGGCAGAAGGTGGCTACACCTTC. Full variable domain (rest looked up from reference TRBV3-1 and TRBJ1-2): DTAVSQTPKYLVTQMGNDKSIKCEQNLGHDTMYWYKQDSKKFLKIMFSYNNKELIINETVPNRFSPKSPDKAHLNLHINSLELGDSAVYFCASSSGWAEGGYTFGSGTRLTVV.

This chain joins TRBV20-1 and TRBJ1-2; maybe TRBD1 (5 bases). The CDR3 extends over 15 amino acids. V was trimmed by 0 bases and J by 4 bases, leaving 15 bases between them. Germline CDR1 is DFQATT and CDR2 is SNEGSKA (reference sequence). The CDR3 bases are TGCAGTGCTAGAGATACGCAAGGGAGGGGCTATGGCTACACCTTC. It translates to CSARDTQGRGYGYTF.

This clonotype is a singleton in its sample. Being one base from a much bigger clone, this may be a read error. CDR3 nucleotides: TGTGCCAGCAGCTGCGAGATCACAGATACGCAGTATTTT. It translates to CASSCEITDTQYF. The genes are TRBV11-2 and TRBJ2-3; D unclear. The CDR3 length is 13 residues. V gave up 4 bases and J gave up 2 bases, with 7 bases separating them. CDR1 SGHAT and CDR2 FQNNGV come from the germline V gene.

This chain links TRBV6-1 with TRBJ1-5; D not resolved. Germline lookup yields CDR1 MNHNS and CDR2 SASEGT. V lost 11 bases, J lost 7 bases, and 6 bases lay in between. The length of the CDR3 is 9 residues. The CDR3 DNA sequence: TGTGCCGCGGGGCAGCCCCAGCATTTT. It is translated as CAAGQPQHF.

The chain recombines TRBV10-3 with TRBJ1-2; 7 bases match TRBD1. The CDR3 is 17 amino acids. The J segment lost 0 bases and the V segment lost 4 bases, leaving 11 bases of the junction unmatched. Germline CDR1 is ENHRY and CDR2 is SYGVKD. This CDR3 reads CAISGQTGTAANYGYTF. The CDR3 DNA is TGTGCCATCAGTGGACAAACGGGGACAGCCGCTAACTATGGCTACACCTTC.

V gene TRBV5-1 combines with J gene TRBJ1-1; 8 nucleotides agree with TRBD1. The CDR3 totals 14 residues. Germline V gene sequence: CDR1 SGHRS, CDR2 YFSETQ. The trim removed 4 bases at V and 4 bases at J, leaving 6 bases unmatched. CDR3 sequence reads: CASSGGTGGTEAFF. The CDR3 coding sequence is TGCGCCAGCAGCGGGGGAACAGGGGGCACTGAAGCTTTCTTT.

This chain links TRBV20-1 with TRBJ2-1; 9 bases map to TRBD1. CDR3 length equals 15 residues. From germline, CDR1 is DFQATT and CDR2 SNEGSKA (reference sequence). V was clipped by 1 base and J by 8 bases; unmatched bases: 9. The CDR3 nucleotides are TGCAGTGCTAGAGCTACTCCGGACAGGGGCGATGAGCAGTTCTTC. This encodes CSARATPDRGDEQFF.

This clonotype has more than one count but fewer than ten. The chain carries TRBV7-8 and TRBJ1-2; 7 nucleotides match TRBD1. The CDR3 runs 14 residues. CDR1 and CDR2 from the germline V gene are SGHVS and FQNEAQ. V was clipped by 5 bases and J by 7 bases; unmatched bases: 10. The CDR3 sequence is CASSPLGSGGGYTF. The DNA of the CDR3 is TGTGCCAGCAGCCCCCTCGGGTCAGGGGGTGGCTACACCTTC.

This clonotype came up a few times. The V gene is TRBV7-8, the J gene TRBJ2-7; D may be TRBD1 (6 bases). The CDR3 spans 15 residues. CDR1 is SGHVS, CDR2 FQNEAQ, per germline. The V and J ends lost 5 bases and 4 bases respectively, with 18 bases between them. In DNA form, the CDR3 reads TGTGCCAGCAGCCAACAGGGAATGATCCTTTACGAGCAGTACTTC. Its translation: CASSQQGMILYEQYF.

The rearrangement joins TRBV27 to TRBJ1-1, with D unclear. This CDR3 comprises 11 residues. V was pared by 7 bases and J by 7 bases, with 10 bases between. Germline V gives CDR1 MNHEY, CDR2 SMNVEV (reference sequence). CDR3 amino acids: CASTGGNEAFF. The CDR3 nucleotides read TGTGCCAGCACGGGAGGGAATGAAGCTTTCTTT.

J is TRBJ2-1 and V is TRBV6-5; TRBD2 might be the D (6 bases). This CDR3 is 16 amino acids long. Per germline, CDR1 MNHEY and CDR2 SVGAGI. The ends were cut back, 0 bases at V and 0 bases at J, with 9 bases in the middle. This CDR3 reads CASSYSGGSSYNEQFF. The CDR3 DNA reads TGTGCCAGCAGTTACTCCGGGGGAAGCTCCTACAATGAGCAGTTCTTC.

This chain uses TRBV5-1 with TRBJ1-1; perhaps TRBD1 as D (5 bases). Germline V gene sequence: CDR1 SGHRS, CDR2 YFSETQ. This CDR3 contains 17 residues. V dropped 3 bases and J dropped 5 bases, with 23 bases sitting between them. In nucleotides, the CDR3 is TGCGCCAGCAGCTCGGAGCACCGAGGGGTGAAAGGGACTGAAGCTTTCTTT. This sequence encodes CASSSEHRGVKGTEAFF.

The V call is TRBV12-3 or TRBV12-4, the J call TRBJ2-7, with 9 bases that match TRBD2. The J segment lost 7 bases and the V segment lost 1 base, leaving 11 bases of the junction unmatched. The CDR3 runs 16 residues. In DNA form, the CDR3 reads TGTGCCAGCAGTTTAGGCGGGAGGGCCGTTGACAATGAGCAGTACTTC. It is translated as CASSLGGRAVDNEQYF.

The gene calls are TRBV5-1 and TRBJ2-1, with TRBD2 identical over 9 bases. Unmatched junction bases numbered 5, after V lost 0 bases and J lost 4 bases. The CDR3 consists of 16 residues. CDR1 is SGHRS, CDR2 YFSETQ, per germline. The CDR3 sequence is CASSLATSGVYNEQFF. DNA of the CDR3: TGCGCCAGCAGCTTGGCGACTAGCGGAGTATACAATGAGCAGTTCTTC. The whole variable domain, filled in from reference TRBV5-1 and TRBJ2-1, reads KAGVTQTPRYLIKTRGQQVTLSCSPISGHRSVSWYQQTPGQGLQFLFEYFSETQRNKGNFPGRFSGRQFSNSRSEMNVSTLELGDSALYLCASSLATSGVYNEQFFGPGTRLTVL.

This clonotype was seen many times. The genes are TRBV19 and TRBJ2-5, with 8 bases fitting TRBD2. This CDR3 comprises 12 residues. Germline loops: CDR1 LNHDA, CDR2 SQIVND (reference sequence). With 6 bases clipped from V and 6 bases from J, the junction kept 3 bases outside the gene matches. The DNA of the CDR3 is TGTGCCAGTAGCGGGAGGGCGAAGACCCAGTACTTC. Its protein is CASSGRAKTQYF.

The chain couples TRBV5-1 to TRBJ1-2; a possible D gene is TRBD1 (6 bases). Germline values: CDR1 SGHRS, CDR2 YFSETQ. V was shortened by 6 bases and J by 4 bases, with 13 bases between the two germline ends. This CDR3 is built from 13 residues. CDR3 amino acids: CASTQGRLYGYTF. Here the CDR3 DNA reads TGCGCCAGCACCCAGGGGCGCCTCTATGGCTACACCTTC.